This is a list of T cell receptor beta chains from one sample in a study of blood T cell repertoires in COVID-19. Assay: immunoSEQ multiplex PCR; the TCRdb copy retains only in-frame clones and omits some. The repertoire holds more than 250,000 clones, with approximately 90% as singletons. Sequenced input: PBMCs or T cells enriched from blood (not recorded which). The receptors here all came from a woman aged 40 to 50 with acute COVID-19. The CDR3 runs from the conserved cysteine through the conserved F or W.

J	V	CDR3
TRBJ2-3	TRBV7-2	CASSLGAGDTQYF
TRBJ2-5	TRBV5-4	CASSLGTSLNQETQYF
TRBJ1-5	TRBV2	CASSFNGGGRAQHF
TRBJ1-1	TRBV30	CAWRDTGTLTEAFF
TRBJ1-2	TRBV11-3	CASSLEGWTGLITPVNYGYTF
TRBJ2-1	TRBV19	CASSIGQGSTDEQFF
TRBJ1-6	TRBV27	CASSWGRGGDSPLHF
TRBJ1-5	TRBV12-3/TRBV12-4	CASSFSGVQPQHF
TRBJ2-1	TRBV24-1	CATSDFGDSSPNNEQFF
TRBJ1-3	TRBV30	CACRQGAGNTIYF
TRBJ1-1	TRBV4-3	CASSLRGGRSTEAFF
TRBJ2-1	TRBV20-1	CSASLPGRAPNEQFF
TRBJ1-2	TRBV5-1	CASSIGQPYGYTF
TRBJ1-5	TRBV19	CASSIRGQGNQPQHF
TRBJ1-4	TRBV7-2	CASSARQGFNEKLFF
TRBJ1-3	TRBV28	CASSSRDLNSGNTIYF
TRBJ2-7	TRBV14	CASSQSWGVEQYF
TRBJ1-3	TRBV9	CASSPQDRPGGNTIYF
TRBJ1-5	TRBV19	CASTNGQGGYQPQHF
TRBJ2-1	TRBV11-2	CASSLRLAGVDEQFF
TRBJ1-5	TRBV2	CASTQTGGNQPQHF
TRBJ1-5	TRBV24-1	CATSDGQSNQPQHF
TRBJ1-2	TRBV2	CASSEEGARGYTF
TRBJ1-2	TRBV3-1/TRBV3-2	CASSQVVRSYGYTF
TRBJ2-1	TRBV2	CASRGPASGYNEQFF
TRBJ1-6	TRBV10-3	CAISESERTDSYNSPLHF
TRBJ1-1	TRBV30	CAWSVSMNTEAFF